A single sample is the source of the 31 T cell receptor beta chains below, sequenced in a study of blood T cell repertoires in COVID-19. Libraries were prepared by immunoSEQ multiplex PCR; TCRdb keeps only in-frame clonotypes and omits some of them. The profile shows about 140,000 clones, 84% of them singletons. Sequencing used peripheral blood. The receptors stem from a man under 40 with COVID-19, enrolled during active disease.

This chain joins TRBV7-2 and TRBJ1-5; a possible D gene is TRBD1 (5 bases). The CDR3 has 15 residues. Trimming took 5 bases from V and 5 from J, leaving 16 bases between them. CDR1 is SGHTA, CDR2 FQGNSA, per germline. CDR3 sequence reads: CASSTRGGSDQPQHF. CDR3 DNA sequence: TGTGCCAGCAGCACCCGGGGGGGTAGTGATCAGCCCCAGCATTTT.

At least ten counts were recorded for this clone. The chain combines TRBV7-9 with TRBJ1-1, with no clear D. The length of the CDR3 is 15 residues. V was clipped by 5 bases and J by 3 bases, with 16 bases between them. Looked up from germline, CDR1 is SEHNR and CDR2 is FQNEAQ (reference sequence). The CDR3 loop reads CASSGPSAGDTEAFF. CDR3 DNA: TGTGCCAGCAGCGGACCCTCCGCGGGTGACACTGAAGCTTTCTTT.

V gene TRBV2 combines with J gene TRBJ2-5; the D gene is possibly TRBD2 (6 bases). V was clipped by 2 bases and J by 2 bases, with 15 bases between them. The CDR3 is 16 amino acids. Germline values: CDR1 SNHLY, CDR2 FYNNEI. This chain's CDR3 is CASSEPTEGNQETQYF. The CDR3 nucleotides read TGTGCCAGCAGTGAACCGACGGAGGGGAATCAAGAGACCCAGTACTTC.

The chain couples TRBV7-2 to TRBJ2-7; TRBD2 agrees at 11 bases. This CDR3 comprises 17 residues. V was pared by 1 base and J by 3 bases, with 8 bases of the junction left unmatched. Germline V gene lookup returns CDR1 SGHTA and CDR2 FQGNSA. CDR3 loop: CASSLGIAGTSGYEQYF. The DNA for the CDR3 is TGTGCCAGCAGCTTAGGAATCGCCGGGACTAGCGGCTACGAGCAGTACTTC. The whole variable domain, filled in from reference TRBV7-2 and TRBJ2-7, reads GAGVSQSPSNKVTEKGKDVELRCDPISGHTALYWYRQSLGQGLEFLIYFQGNSAPDKSGLPSDRFSAERTGGSVSTLTIQRTQQEDSAVYLCASSLGIAGTSGYEQYFGPGTRLTVT.

V usage is TRBV28 and J usage is TRBJ1-2; a weak D match, TRBD1 (5 bases). Trimming shortened V by 6 bases and J by 4 bases, and 12 bases separated the two germline ends. The germline V gene encodes CDR1 MDHEN and CDR2 SYDVKM. The CDR3 spans 13 residues. CDR3 in DNA: TGTGCCAGCAGGACTGGGGGAGGCTATGGCTACACCTTC. Amino acid sequence: CASRTGGGYGYTF.

The chain joins TRBV7-9 to TRBJ2-7; D uncertain. Germline CDR1 and CDR2: SEHNR and FQNEAQ (reference sequence). V was trimmed by 8 bases and J by 0 bases, leaving 11 bases between them. The CDR3 is 13 amino acids. CDR3 loop: CASAPGSSYEQYF. DNA for the CDR3: TGTGCCAGCGCCCCCGGTAGCTCCTACGAGCAGTACTTC.

This clone came up once. DNA of the CDR3: TGTGCCAGTAGTACATTAAGCGGGGTGCTTAAAAACATTCAGTACTTC. Its protein is CASSTLSGVLKNIQYF. This chain uses TRBV19 with TRBJ2-4; 7 bases align to TRBD2. CDR1 and CDR2 (germline): LNHDA, SQIVND (reference sequence). V was clipped by 4 bases and J by 4 bases; unmatched bases: 10. CDR3 size: 16 residues.

V gene TRBV6-5 combines with J gene TRBJ2-1; D unresolved. CDR3 length: 13 residues. Trimming took off 8 bases at V and 3 bases at J, with 11 bases between the two ends. The V gene's germline CDR1 is MNHEY and CDR2 SVGAGI. In DNA, the CDR3 is TGTGCCAGCTCTAACGGGTACTACAATGAGCAGTTCTTC. This sequence encodes CASSNGYYNEQFF.

The chain employs TRBV5-5 and TRBJ2-7; tentative D call: TRBD2 (6 bases). The CDR3 runs to 14 residues. Germline V gene data show CDR1 as SGHKS and CDR2 as YYEKEE (reference sequence). The germline V and J ends were trimmed by 0 bases and 4 bases, with 11 bases remaining between them. Written as DNA, the CDR3 is TGTGCCAGCAGCTTGGTACTAGCTGCATACGAGCAGTACTTC. It encodes CASSLVLAAYEQYF.

CDR3 DNA: TGTGCCAGCAGCCCGGACAGGGGAGGCGGCTACACCTTC. Protein sequence: CASSPDRGGGYTF. The chain recombines TRBV27 with TRBJ1-2; TRBD1 matches 9 bases. J was trimmed by 8 bases and V by 6 bases; bases with no gene match: 7. The CDR3 spans 13 residues. Germline V lookup: CDR1 MNHEY, CDR2 SMNVEV (reference sequence).

The V and J genes are TRBV29-1 and TRBJ2-1, with TRBD1 identical over 9 bases. CDR3 length: 14 amino acids. V lost 0 bases to trimming and J lost 5 bases; unmatched junction nucleotides: 2. In germline, CDR1 is SQVTM, CDR2 ANQGSEA. The CDR3 loop is CSVEEGQGHNEQFF. DNA for the CDR3: TGCAGCGTTGAAGAGGGACAGGGTCACAATGAGCAGTTCTTC.

The rearrangement links TRBV28 to TRBJ2-3; D is ambiguous. Trimming left V 4 bases short and J 6 bases short, with 11 bases between. CDR1 is MDHEN, CDR2 SYDVKM, per germline. CDR3 size: 13 residues. The CDR3 is CASSSSLTDTQYF. DNA of the CDR3: TGTGCCAGCAGTTCAAGCCTCACGGATACGCAGTATTTT.

The chain carries TRBV7-9 and TRBJ2-7; 7 nucleotides agree with TRBD1. Trimming removed 5 bases from V and 3 bases from J; junction bases left unmatched: 4. Germline V CDR1 and CDR2: SEHNR, FQNEAQ (reference sequence). The length of the CDR3 is 13 residues. CDR3 sequence (DNA): TGTGCCAGCAGCCAGGGACAGTTCTACGAGCAGTACTTC. Its protein is CASSQGQFYEQYF.

The rearrangement joins TRBV4-1 to TRBJ1-4; TRBD1 might be the D (5 bases). Germline CDR1 and CDR2: MGHRA and YSYEKL. The ends were cut back, 0 bases at V and 0 bases at J, with 8 bases in the middle. The CDR3 sequence is 16 residues long. The CDR3 reads CASSQDVTATNEKLFF. The CDR3 bases are TGCGCCAGCAGCCAAGATGTGACAGCAACTAATGAAAAACTGTTTTTT.

The chain combines TRBV7-9 with TRBJ2-1; 7 bases are shared with TRBD2. The trim removed 5 bases at V and 1 base at J, leaving 8 bases unmatched. Germline V gene lookup returns CDR1 SEHNR and CDR2 FQNEAQ (reference sequence). The CDR3 totals 16 residues. The CDR3: CASSRLGGRSYNEQFF. The CDR3 coding sequence is TGTGCCAGCAGCCGCCTCGGCGGGAGATCCTACAATGAGCAGTTCTTC.

The CDR3 is CASTGTSGRGRNIQYF. In DNA, the CDR3 is TGTGCCAGCACCGGGACTAGCGGGAGGGGGAGGAACATTCAGTACTTC. This chain uses TRBV2 with TRBJ2-4; 16 bases match TRBD2. V lost 7 bases and J lost 7; bases outside the gene matches: 7. The CDR3 spans 16 residues. Germline assignment: CDR1 SNHLY and CDR2 FYNNEI.

The rearrangement joins TRBV29-1 to TRBJ1-2, with 10 bases matching TRBD1. Trimming cost V 6 bases and J 4 bases; bases outside gene matches: 5. CDR1 is SQVTM and CDR2 is ANQGSEA in the germline V gene. This CDR3 region has 13 residues. CDR3 in amino acids: CSVGTGDFYGYTF. CDR3 coding DNA: TGCAGCGTCGGGACAGGGGATTTCTATGGCTACACCTTC.

The count of this clone is one. This rearrangement joins TRBV7-7 to TRBJ1-1; D is unresolved. From germline, CDR1 is SSHAT and CDR2 FNYEAQ (reference sequence). This CDR3 has 13 residues. CDR3 in amino acids: CAFTGSWSDEAFF. CDR3 nucleotides: TGTGCTTTCACCGGCAGTTGGAGTGATGAAGCTTTCTTT.

This clone was observed once. This sequence joins TRBV18 and TRBJ1-1, with D maybe TRBD1 (5 bases). Trimming removed 3 bases at V and 0 bases at J, with 14 bases between. The CDR3 has 16 amino acids. Germline loops: CDR1 KGHSH, CDR2 LQKENI. The DNA of the CDR3 is TGTGCCAGCTCACCGATGACAAGGGGCTTGAACACTGAAGCTTTCTTT. Encoded protein: CASSPMTRGLNTEAFF.

This clone was seen a handful of times. Here the CDR3 reads CASSQVRDGLAGARAYEQYF. The CDR3 DNA reads TGTGCCAGCAGCCAAGTACGGGACGGACTAGCGGGAGCAAGAGCCTACGAGCAGTACTTC. V usage is TRBV3-1 (or the pseudogene TRBV3-2) and J usage is TRBJ2-7; 13 positions match TRBD2. CDR3 length: 20 residues. The V gene end was trimmed by 1 base and the J gene end by 2 bases; junction bases not matched to a gene: 14. The germline V gene has CDR1 LGHDT and CDR2 YNNKEL (reference sequence).

J is TRBJ2-6 and V is TRBV2; D call uncertain. Per the germline V gene, CDR1 is SNHLY and CDR2 is FYNNEI. The CDR3 sequence is 15 residues long. V lost 5 bases and J lost 4, with 12 bases in between. CDR3 DNA: TGTGCCAGCAGTTTCGGTCCCCGCGGGGCCAACGTCCTGACTTTC. Its translation: CASSFGPRGANVLTF.

This chain connects TRBV28 to TRBJ1-5; no clear D gene. With 5 bases removed from V and 7 bases from J, the gap between germline ends came to 6 bases. Germline V lookup: CDR1 MDHEN, CDR2 SYDVKM. This CDR3 is built from 11 residues. In nucleotides, the CDR3 is TGTGCCAGCAGTCAAGAGCAGCCCCAGCATTTT. Translated, it gives CASSQEQPQHF.

This clone has just one count. The gene calls are TRBV6-5 and TRBJ2-7; 13 nucleotides agree with TRBD2. This CDR3 is built from 15 residues. V lost 6 bases to trimming and J lost 7 bases; unmatched junction nucleotides: 9. Germline assignment: CDR1 MNHEY and CDR2 SVGAGI. The CDR3 nucleotides read TGTGCCAGCAGATCAATCCAGGGACTAGCGGGAGAGCAGTACTTC. Translating it yields CASRSIQGLAGEQYF.

This clone was detected only a few times. The chain joins TRBV5-4 to TRBJ1-4, with 9 bases fitting TRBD1. This CDR3 contains 15 residues. Germline V gene lookup returns CDR1 SGHNT and CDR2 YYREEE (reference sequence). V trimming: 4 bases; J trimming: 5 bases; junction bases outside the gene matches: 6. CDR3 DNA: TGTGCCAGCAGCCGGTTGGGACAGGGAAATGAAAAACTGTTTTTT. Encoded protein: CASSRLGQGNEKLFF.

This clone was seen only once. The chain has TRBV6-5 and TRBJ2-5, with D perhaps TRBD2 (6 bases). The germline CDR1 and CDR2 sequences are MNHEY and SVGAGI. The CDR3 sequence is 13 residues long. The germline V and J ends were trimmed by 7 bases and 4 bases, with 13 bases remaining between them. CDR3 amino acids: CASKRLGAETQYF. For the CDR3, the DNA is TGTGCCAGCAAAAGACTAGGGGCAGAGACCCAGTACTTC.

The CDR3: CSVEVRADTQYF. The CDR3, as DNA: TGCAGCGTTGAAGTTCGAGCAGATACGCAGTATTTT. The chain links TRBV29-1 to TRBJ2-3; D is uncertain. The CDR3 has 12 amino acids. V lost 1 base to trimming and J lost 4 bases, with 6 bases between them. Germline CDR1 reads SQVTM; CDR2 reads ANQGSEA.

The chain links TRBV6-5 to TRBJ2-2; a possible D gene is TRBD2 (5 bases). CDR3 length equals 14 residues. Germline CDR1 is MNHEY and CDR2 is SVGAGI. Trimming left V 7 bases short and J 0 bases short, with 9 bases between. The CDR3 here is CASTGETNTGELFF. The CDR3 DNA sequence: TGTGCCAGCACCGGGGAAACGAACACCGGGGAGCTGTTTTTT.

V usage is TRBV5-1 and J usage is TRBJ1-4; the match to TRBD1 covers 7 bases. Germline trimming cut 4 bases from V and 0 bases from J; bases unmatched to any gene: 6. Germline values: CDR1 SGHRS, CDR2 YFSETQ. The CDR3 is 16 residues long. The CDR3 loop is CASSTGDRTTNEKLFF. In DNA form, the CDR3 reads TGCGCCAGCAGCACGGGGGACAGAACAACTAATGAAAAACTGTTTTTT.

The chain employs TRBV6-5 and TRBJ2-3, with 7 nucleotides matching TRBD2. The CDR3 length is 15 residues. CDR1 and CDR2 (germline): MNHEY, SVGAGI. The V and J ends lost 6 bases and 0 bases, in that order; junction bases with no gene match: 6. This CDR3 is CASRLAGVSTDTQYF. CDR3 sequence (DNA): TGTGCCAGCAGATTAGCGGGCGTAAGCACAGATACGCAGTATTTT.

This clone was picked up a small number of times. The V call is TRBV6-5, the J call TRBJ2-1, with 8 nucleotides matching TRBD2. This CDR3 contains 14 residues. V dropped 8 bases and J dropped 2; count of bases not matched to a gene: 5. The germline CDR1 and CDR2 sequences are MNHEY and SVGAGI. The CDR3 nucleotides are TGTGCCAGCGGTCGGCGGGAGGCCTACAATGAGCAGTTCTTC. Amino acid sequence: CASGRREAYNEQFF.

The CDR3 protein is CASSEGTGFYEQYF. The CDR3 DNA follows: TGTGCCAGCAGTGAAGGGACAGGGTTCTACGAGCAGTACTTC. The chain uses TRBV2 and TRBJ2-7; 8 nucleotides line up with TRBD1. Per the germline V gene, CDR1 is SNHLY and CDR2 is FYNNEI. Trimming took 1 base from V and 3 from J; bases not matched to a gene: 2. The length of the CDR3 is 14 residues.